This T cell receptor beta chain was sequenced in a study of blood T cell repertoires in COVID-19. Some clones are missing from TCRdb's copy, which holds only in-frame ones; the method was immunoSEQ multiplex PCR. The table shows 110,000 or so clones, with around three quarters occurring only once. There are a few counts of this clone. The CDR3 loop spans 17 amino acids. V lost 0 bases, J lost 0 bases, and 5 bases stayed unmatched. Per the germline V gene, CDR1 is LGHNA and CDR2 is YSLEER. The source of this sequence is a human donor in a cohort sampled during active or convalescent COVID-19. The V gene is TRBV4-3, the J gene TRBJ1-3; 7 bases are a match to TRBD1. Sample: peripheral blood. Written as DNA, the CDR3 is TGCGCCAGCAGCCAAGATCGGGACAGCTACTCTGGAAACACCATATATTTT. Its protein product is CASSQDRDSYSGNTIYF.